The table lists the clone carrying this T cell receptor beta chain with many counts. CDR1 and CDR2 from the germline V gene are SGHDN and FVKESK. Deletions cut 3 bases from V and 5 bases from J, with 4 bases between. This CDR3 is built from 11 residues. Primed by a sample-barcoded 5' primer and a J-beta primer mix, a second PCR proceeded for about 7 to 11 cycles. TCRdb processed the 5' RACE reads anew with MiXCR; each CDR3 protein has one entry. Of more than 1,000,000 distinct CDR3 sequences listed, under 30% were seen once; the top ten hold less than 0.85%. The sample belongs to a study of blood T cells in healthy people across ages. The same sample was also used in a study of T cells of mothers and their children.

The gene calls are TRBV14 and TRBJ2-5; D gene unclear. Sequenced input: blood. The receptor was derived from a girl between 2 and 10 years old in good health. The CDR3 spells CASSHSETQYF. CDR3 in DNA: TGTGCCAGCAGCCATTCGGAGACCCAGTACTTC.